This entry lists 20 T cell receptor beta chains sequenced from one sample in a study of glioma-infiltrating T cells. TCR alpha and beta CDR3 regions were amplified from RNA using iRepertoire nested multiplex PCR. MiXCR, applied by TCRdb to the multiplex PCR reads, yields one record per CDR3 protein. The sample records about 130,000 distinct CDR3 sequences, around 23% being singletons. Input material: glioma tissue, nonneoplastic brain tissue, or PBMCs (not recorded which). The origin of the receptors is a human donor with low-grade glioma or glioblastoma, undergoing nonglioma brain surgery, or in good health (not recorded which).

As for this clonotype: This may be a read error: a much more frequent sequence differs by one nucleotide. The chain has TRBV14 and TRBJ1-1, with D unresolved. This CDR3 contains 13 residues. Per germline, CDR1 SGHDN and CDR2 FVKESK. DNA for the CDR3: TGTGCCAGCAGCCAAGTGCAAAACAATGAAGCTTTCTTT. Translation gives CASSQVQNNEAFF.

This clonotype was recorded a few times. The chain uses TRBV28 and TRBJ1-5; D ambiguous. Germline-derived CDR1 and CDR2 are MDHEN and SYDVKM. The CDR3 has 17 amino acids. V was cut by 3 bases and J by 7 bases, with 22 bases left in between. In DNA, the CDR3 is TGTGCCAGCAGTTTGCTGTCAGGAGGACGTCGAGTCCAGCCCCAGCATTTT. This translates into CASSLLSGGRRVQPQHF.

The sample holds a few counts of this clonotype. V is TRBV18 and J is TRBJ2-7; maybe TRBD1 (6 bases). This CDR3 comprises 13 residues. Trimming removed 3 bases at V and 2 bases at J, with 8 bases between. The germline V gene encodes CDR1 KGHSH and CDR2 LQKENI. The CDR3 reads CASSPGDTYEQYF. The DNA for the CDR3 is TGTGCCAGCTCACCCGGGGACACCTACGAGCAGTACTTC.

This clonotype has a count of ten or more. The chain recombines TRBV12-3 or TRBV12-4 with TRBJ2-3; D not certain. This CDR3 spans 13 amino acids. V was pared by 5 bases and J by 6 bases, with 12 bases between. The chain's CDR3 is CASSPPPMDTQYF. For the CDR3, the DNA is TGTGCCAGCAGTCCTCCTCCCATGGATACGCAGTATTTT.

This clonotype was recorded at least ten times. The V gene is TRBV27, the J gene TRBJ2-1, with TRBD2 matching over 12 bases. CDR3 length: 15 residues. V trimming: 7 bases; J trimming: 5 bases; junction bases outside the gene matches: 6. CDR1 is MNHEY, CDR2 SMNVEV, per germline (reference sequence). CDR3 nucleotide sequence: TGTGCCAGCACAGCGGGACTAGCGGGCGACAATGAGCAGTTCTTC. Amino acid sequence: CASTAGLAGDNEQFF.

Concerning this clonotype itself: One end of the junction is discordant with germline, which a read error may explain. This chain joins TRBV2 and TRBJ2-2; D might be TRBD2 (5 bases). The germline V gene has CDR1 SNHLY and CDR2 FYNNEI. The CDR3 loop spans 14 amino acids. For the CDR3, the DNA is TGTGCCAGCAGTGAAGTGCCTAGCTTAAGGGAGATGTTTTTT. Encoded protein: CASSEVPSLREMFF.

The chain joins TRBV5-1 to TRBJ2-1; TRBD2 agrees at 11 bases. With 4 bases clipped from V and 5 bases from J, the junction kept 11 bases outside the gene matches. The V gene's germline CDR1 is SGHRS and CDR2 YFSETQ. The CDR3 has 17 residues. CDR3: CASSPNPGLAANNEQFF. CDR3 nucleotide sequence: TGCGCCAGCAGCCCGAACCCGGGACTAGCGGCGAACAATGAGCAGTTCTTC.

This clonotype was observed many times. V and J are TRBV6-6 and TRBJ2-7, with 9 bases identical to TRBD2. The CDR3 runs 15 residues. In germline, CDR1 is MNHNY, CDR2 SVGAGI (reference sequence). The ends lost 0 bases at V and 4 bases at J; junction bases unmatched: 4. The CDR3 reads CASSYSAGGPYEQYF. The CDR3 bases are TGTGCCAGCAGTTACTCGGCGGGAGGGCCGTACGAGCAGTACTTC.

At least ten counts were recorded for this clonotype. CDR3 region: CAISTDGNSNQPQHF. The CDR3 DNA follows: TGTGCCATCAGTACGGACGGAAATAGCAATCAGCCCCAGCATTTT. The chain has TRBV10-3 and TRBJ1-5; D gene unclear. Germline values: CDR1 ENHRY, CDR2 SYGVKD. The CDR3 loop spans 15 amino acids. The V gene lost 5 bases and the J gene lost 0 bases, with 11 bases spanning the gap.

The chain is built from TRBV29-1 and TRBJ2-1; D is perhaps TRBD1 or TRBD2 (6 bases each). V was cut by 8 bases and J by 8 bases, with 16 bases left in between. Per the germline V gene, CDR1 is SQVTM and CDR2 is ANQGSEA. CDR3 length: 12 amino acids. For the CDR3, the DNA is TGCAGCACCACAAGGGGGGCCGATGAGCAGTTCTTC. Its translation is CSTTRGADEQFF.

This clonotype was found many times. The chain joins TRBV14 to TRBJ2-1; D is possibly TRBD1 or TRBD2 (6 bases each). V was pared by 4 bases and J by 10 bases, with 20 bases between. The CDR3 is 15 amino acids. Germline V gene lookup returns CDR1 SGHDN and CDR2 FVKESK. The CDR3 nucleotides are TGTGCCAGCAGCCCCAGACTGGGGGGCGGTGAAGAGCAGTTCTTC. Translation gives CASSPRLGGGEEQFF.

A few counts support this clonotype. The chain has TRBV10-3 and TRBJ2-1; the match to TRBD1 covers 10 bases. The J segment lost 9 bases and the V segment lost 7 bases, leaving 6 bases of the junction unmatched. This CDR3 has 13 residues. Germline V gives CDR1 ENHRY, CDR2 SYGVKD. The CDR3 coding sequence is TGTGCCATCACCTCGGACAGGGGGGTTGAGCAGTTCTTC. Its protein is CAITSDRGVEQFF.

This clonotype was counted at least ten times. J is TRBJ2-3 and V is TRBV27, with D uncertain. Germline V gene sequence: CDR1 MNHEY, CDR2 SMNVEV (reference sequence). The CDR3 is 13 amino acids. V lost 4 bases and J lost 2, with 7 bases in between. Here the CDR3 reads CASSSSYTDTQYF. CDR3 DNA sequence: TGTGCCAGCAGTTCGAGCTACACAGATACGCAGTATTTT.

As regards this clonotype: This could be a read error, since a much larger clone is one nucleotide away. This sequence joins TRBV12-3 or TRBV12-4 and TRBJ1-3; the D is unclear. CDR3 length equals 14 residues. Deletions cut 8 bases from V and 0 bases from J, with 11 bases between. The CDR3 is CASAEMHSGNTIYF. The CDR3 DNA sequence: TGTGCCAGCGCAGAAATGCACTCTGGAAACACCATATATTTT.

This clonotype was picked up one time. One junction end does not reproduce the germline sequence, and a read error may be involved. The chain couples TRBV29-1 to TRBJ2-1; D is undetermined. CDR3 size: 13 residues. The germline V gene encodes CDR1 SQVTM and CDR2 ANQGSEA. CDR3 loop: CSVEGGSYNEQSF. In nucleotides, the CDR3 is TGCAGCGTTGAAGGAGGCTCCTACAATGAGCAGTCCTTC.

This clonotype occurred many times. J is TRBJ2-1 and V is TRBV7-9; the D is unclear. V was clipped by 5 bases and J by 5 bases, with 10 bases between them. This CDR3 spans 13 amino acids. The V gene's germline CDR1 is SEHNR and CDR2 FQNEAQ (reference sequence). The CDR3 protein is CASSHDFNNEQFF. As DNA, the CDR3 is TGTGCCAGCAGCCATGACTTCAACAATGAGCAGTTCTTC.

This clonotype appeared many times. The V and J genes are TRBV20-1 and TRBJ2-3; perhaps TRBD2 as D (6 bases). The germline CDR1 and CDR2 sequences are DFQATT and SNEGSKA (reference sequence). V dropped 5 bases and J dropped 4 bases, with 13 bases sitting between them. The CDR3 extends over 13 amino acids. CDR3 region: CSAPGGLADTQYF. In DNA form, the CDR3 reads TGCAGTGCTCCCGGGGGTTTGGCAGATACGCAGTATTTT.

Comments on this clonotype: Compared with germline, one end of the junction differs, possibly owing to a read error. The rearrangement links TRBV3-1 to TRBJ2-7; weak D call: TRBD2 (6 bases). The CDR3 is 16 residues long. CDR1 is LGHDT and CDR2 is YNNKEL in the germline V gene (reference sequence). In DNA form, the CDR3 reads TGTGCCAGCAGACAAGAGGGAGGCGGGATGGCGTACGAGCAGTACTTC. Protein sequence: CASRQEGGGMAYEQYF.

This clonotype was seen many times. This chain links TRBV7-2 with TRBJ1-1; 7 nucleotides match TRBD1. Germline assignment: CDR1 SGHTA and CDR2 FQGNSA. The CDR3 is 15 residues long. The V segment lost 4 bases and the J segment 4 bases; nucleotides outside the gene matches: 9. CDR3 in amino acids: CASSSIRGGSTEAFF. CDR3 nucleotides: TGTGCCAGCAGCTCTATCAGGGGGGGGAGCACTGAAGCTTTCTTT. The full variable domain, its missing parts supplied by reference TRBV7-2 and TRBJ1-1, is GAGVSQSPSNKVTEKGKDVELRCDPISGHTALYWYRQSLGQGLEFLIYFQGNSAPDKSGLPSDRFSAERTGGSVSTLTIQRTQQEDSAVYLCASSSIRGGSTEAFFGQGTRLTVV.

This clonotype was picked up many times. The chain is built from TRBV28 and TRBJ2-5; D gene uncertain. The CDR3 runs to 14 residues. Trimming removed 7 bases at V and 4 bases at J, with 16 bases between. Germline CDR1 and CDR2: MDHEN and SYDVKM. The chain's CDR3 is CASTSLTGVETQYF. The CDR3 DNA follows: TGTGCCAGCACTTCCTTGACCGGAGTAGAGACCCAGTACTTC. Full variable domain (remainder filled in from reference TRBV28 and TRBJ2-5): DVKVTQSSRYLVKRTGEKVFLECVQDMDHENMFWYRQDPGLGLRLIYFSYDVKMKEKGDIPEGYSVSREKKERFSLILESASTNQTSMYLCASTSLTGVETQYFGPGTRLLVL.